Listed below are T cell receptor beta chains from one sample, sequenced in a study of identical twins. Each CDR3 protein is one row after TCRdb ran MiXCR on the 5' RACE reads. The sample carries hundreds of thousands of distinct CDR3 sequences, approximately 9% recorded once. The sequenced material came from memory (CD45RO+) T cells sorted from blood. The receptor set was obtained from a woman aged 18-30 years in good health. Both conserved end residues are part of each CDR3. D genes are given only for firm matches. The size entry is marked missing in some rows and otherwise reads once, few, many or a size class.

j_call clone_size d_call v_call cdr3_length cdr3_nt cdr3_aa
TRBJ1-6 . . TRBV3-1 12 TGTGCCAGCAGCCAGGACCGGCGGACCCTCCACTTT CASSQDRRTLHF
TRBJ2-7 . . TRBV2 14 TGTGCCAGCAGTGAAGCGCTTCGAGGGGACGAGCAGTACTTC CASSEALRGDEQYF
TRBJ2-7 many TRBD2 TRBV5-6 16 TGTGCCAGCAGATTAACTCTCGGGACTAGCTCCTACGAGCAGTACTTC CASRLTLGTSSYEQYF
TRBJ1-5 . TRBD1 TRBV10-2 14 TGCGCCAGCAGTGCAACAGGGGTTTTGGAGCCCCAGCATTTT CASSATGVLEPQHF
TRBJ2-1 many . TRBV12-3/TRBV12-4 12 TGTGCCAGCAGCTTAGGGGTCCCTGAGCAGTTCTTC CASSLGVPEQFF
TRBJ2-2 . . TRBV18 15 TGTGCCAGCTCACCCCAGGGGCCGAACACCGGGGAGCTGTTTTTT CASSPQGPNTGELFF
TRBJ1-1 . TRBD1 TRBV20-1 14 TGCAGTGCATCCGGGACAGGGGGAGGAGTTGAAGCTTTCTTT CSASGTGGGVEAFF
TRBJ2-7 . TRBD2 TRBV7-8 16 TGTGCCAGCAGCTTAGAGGCGGCTAGCGGGATCTACGAGCAGTACTTC CASSLEAASGIYEQYF
TRBJ2-5 . . TRBV5-1 14 TGCGCCAGCAGCTTGTTTCTAGCCGGAGAGACCCAGTACTTC CASSLFLAGETQYF
TRBJ2-6 . . TRBV12-3/TRBV12-4 14 TGTGCCAGCGCCCGGGGCGCTGGGGCCAACGTCCTGACTTTC CASARGAGANVLTF
TRBJ2-7 . . TRBV4-2 13 TGTGCCAGCAGCGAACAAGGAACGGGCGAGCAGTACTTC CASSEQGTGEQYF
TRBJ2-2 . TRBD1 TRBV7-3 14 TGTGCCAGCTCGAGGGTAGGACAGGACGGGGAGCTGTTTTTT CASSRVGQDGELFF
TRBJ1-2 . . TRBV29-1 12 TGCAGCGCCGTCCAGGGTGCCTATGGCTACACCTTC CSAVQGAYGYTF
TRBJ2-4 few . TRBV7-2 14 TGTGCCAGCAGCTTACACCCCGACGTAGCCCTTCAGTACTTC CASSLHPDVALQYF
TRBJ2-7 few TRBD2 TRBV3-1 14 TGTGCCAGCAGTCGACTAGCGGGGGAGAGCGAGCAGTACTTC CASSRLAGESEQYF
TRBJ2-7 few TRBD2 TRBV5-1 15 TGCGCCAGCAGCTCTTCAGGCGGGGGGAACTACGAGCAGTACTTC CASSSSGGGNYEQYF
TRBJ2-7 . . TRBV20-1 14 TGCAGTGCAAGGCCCAGCCACAGGGTCTACGAGCAGTACTTC CSARPSHRVYEQYF
TRBJ1-3 many . TRBV4-2 14 TGTGCCAGCAGCTCGGGGGGCTCTGGAAACACCATATATTTT CASSSGGSGNTIYF
TRBJ1-5 many . TRBV5-1 13 TGCGCCAGCAGCTTGGGAAGCAATCAGCCCCAGCATTTT CASSLGSNQPQHF
TRBJ2-7 . TRBD2 TRBV3-1 15 TGTGCCAGCAGGCCCGGGAGCGGGGAAGCCTACGAGCAGTACTTC CASRPGSGEAYEQYF
TRBJ2-3 . TRBD2 TRBV20-1 13 TGCAGTGCTGGGGGGGGGAACACAGATACGCAGTATTTT CSAGGGNTDTQYF
TRBJ2-1 few TRBD2 TRBV11-1 15 TGTGCCAGCAGCTCCGGGGGGGCCGGGTACAATGAGCAGTTCTTC CASSSGGAGYNEQFF
TRBJ2-7 . TRBD1 TRBV19 12 TGTGCCAGTAGTGTGACAGGGCTCGAGCAGTACTTC CASSVTGLEQYF
TRBJ2-3 many . TRBV14 17 TGTGCCAGCAGCCAAGAAAGGACATCGAGAGACACAGATACGCAGTATTTT CASSQERTSRDTDTQYF
TRBJ2-3 many TRBD2 TRBV13 12 TGTGCCAGCAGTTACCCCGGGACTAGCACGTATTTT CASSYPGTSTYF
TRBJ2-5 few . TRBV7-9 14 TGTGCCAGCAGCCGCATGGGGGCGGGAGAGACCCAGTACTTC CASSRMGAGETQYF
TRBJ2-7 few TRBD2 TRBV20-1 14 TGCAGTGCTAGAGTGGGGACTAGCGCCTACGAGCAGTACTTC CSARVGTSAYEQYF
TRBJ2-3 . . TRBV20-1 16 TGCAGTGCTAGAAAACCCCACGGGACATCTGGAGATACGCAGTATTTT CSARKPHGTSGDTQYF
TRBJ1-3 many . TRBV7-6 15 TGTGCCAGCAGCTTGACCACAGGGAAAGGAAACACCATATATTTT CASSLTTGKGNTIYF
TRBJ2-2 . TRBD1 TRBV20-1 14 TGCAGTGCTAAGGGGACAGAGTTCACCGGGGAGCTGTTTTTT CSAKGTEFTGELFF
TRBJ2-3 . . TRBV3-1 14 TGTGCCAGCAGCCCGAGGGGGTCGGCAGATACGCAGTATTTT CASSPRGSADTQYF
TRBJ1-2 many . TRBV7-9 12 TGTGCCAGCAGCCTGGACAACTATGGCTACACCTTC CASSLDNYGYTF
TRBJ2-1 . . TRBV10-3 17 TGTGCCATCAGTGACGAGAAATCGAGGGGACTGAGTAATGAGCAGTTCTTC CAISDEKSRGLSNEQFF